This section outlines one T cell receptor (beta chain) sequence together with its context. Its cognate antigen is unknown. The V and J ends lost 1 base and 5 bases respectively, with 9 bases between them. CDR1 SGHRS and CDR2 YFSETQ come from the germline V gene. The CDR3 is 13 residues long. Vbeta (60) and Jbeta (13) primers were used in the PCR. Produced via immunoSEQ multiplex PCR; TCRdb's table is partial and in-frame only. This sample carries about 61,000 clones, about 89% of them seen once, and the ten largest clones take about 1.6%. The data stem from a study of cytomegalovirus exposure and HLA in healthy donors. Study-level information: Ancestry clustering placed around four fifths of 350 to 500 genotyped donors in the Caucasian-associated cluster. Overall study results and limits: 164 TCR beta chains were listed as cytomegalovirus-associated. An analysis was carried out at a later point. It showed that HLA-associated TCR beta chains were more clonally expanded than equally common non-associated chains. A later analysis reportedly found that, within productive TCRs, an Asian-associated ancestry cluster had fewer N-insertions than the mean observed across the roughly 700 donors.

V usage is TRBV5-1 and J usage is TRBJ1-1; D gene uncertain. The receptor was derived from a man between 25 and 39 years old in good health and CMV-seropositive. Sequencing was carried out using PBMCs. CDR3 region: CASSLLGGTEAFF. CDR3 coding DNA: TGCGCCAGCAGCTTGTTGGGAGGTACTGAAGCTTTCTTT.